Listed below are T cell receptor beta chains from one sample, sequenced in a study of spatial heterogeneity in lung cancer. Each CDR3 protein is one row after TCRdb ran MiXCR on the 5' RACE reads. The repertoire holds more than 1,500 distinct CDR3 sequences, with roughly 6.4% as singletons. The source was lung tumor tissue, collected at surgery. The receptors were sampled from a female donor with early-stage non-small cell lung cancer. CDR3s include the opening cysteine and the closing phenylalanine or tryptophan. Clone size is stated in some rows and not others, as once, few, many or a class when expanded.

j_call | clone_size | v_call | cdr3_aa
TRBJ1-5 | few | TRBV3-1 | CASSQGGDQPQHF
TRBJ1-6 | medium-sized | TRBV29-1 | CSVEGGNLGIEDNSPLHF
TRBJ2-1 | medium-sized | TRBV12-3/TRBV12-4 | CASSLAGANNEQFF
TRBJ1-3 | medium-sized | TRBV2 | CASSADSRNTIYF
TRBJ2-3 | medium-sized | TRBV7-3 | CASSPDLTDTQYF
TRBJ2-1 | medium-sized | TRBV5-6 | CASSYSGGDNEQFF
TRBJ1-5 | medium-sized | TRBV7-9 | CASSYAGANQPQHF
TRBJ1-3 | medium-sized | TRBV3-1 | CASSQVGRPSGNTIYF
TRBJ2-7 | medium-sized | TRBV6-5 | CASRLDSYEQYF
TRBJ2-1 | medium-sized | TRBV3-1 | CASSPWASRHYNEQFF
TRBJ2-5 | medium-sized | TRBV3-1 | CASTLTSEETQYF
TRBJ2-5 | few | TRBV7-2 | CASSRLPPGLAGGPQETQYF
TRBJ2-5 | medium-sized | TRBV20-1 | CSARTGGPRQETQYF
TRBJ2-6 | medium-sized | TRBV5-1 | CASSVGVAVSGANVLTF
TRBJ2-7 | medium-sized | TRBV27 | CASRNSGGYEQYF
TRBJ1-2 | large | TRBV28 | CASSFGYYGYTF
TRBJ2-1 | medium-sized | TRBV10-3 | CAISAGLAGGNEQFF
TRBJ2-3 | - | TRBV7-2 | CASSSGALQRDTQYF
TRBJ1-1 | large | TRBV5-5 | CASSLDGPVEAFF
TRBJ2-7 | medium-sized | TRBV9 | CASSPTGITYEQYF
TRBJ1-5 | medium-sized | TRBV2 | CASSVGPYSNQPQHF
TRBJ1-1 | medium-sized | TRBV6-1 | CASSPTGGREAFF
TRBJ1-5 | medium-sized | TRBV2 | CASSTPGGWQPQHF
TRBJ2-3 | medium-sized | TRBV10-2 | CASSSLAGGAHTDTQYF
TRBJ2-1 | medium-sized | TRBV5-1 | CASSSRLAGGYNEQFF
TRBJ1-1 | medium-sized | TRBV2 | CASSHRGLDTEAFF
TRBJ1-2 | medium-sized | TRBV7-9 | CASSLAGGTNYGYTF
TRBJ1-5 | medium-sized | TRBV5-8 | CASSLAWGQPQHF
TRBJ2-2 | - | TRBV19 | CASSMWATVFSGELFF
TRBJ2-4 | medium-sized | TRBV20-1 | CSARYSGGPIQYF
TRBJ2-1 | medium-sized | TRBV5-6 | CASSSDFSYNEQFF
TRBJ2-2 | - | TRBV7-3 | CASSLEGSSNTGELFF
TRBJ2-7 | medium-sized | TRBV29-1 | CSVDNAPTGEQYF
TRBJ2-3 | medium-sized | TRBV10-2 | CASSRGARDTQYF
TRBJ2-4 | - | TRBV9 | CASSEGIRASRNIQYF
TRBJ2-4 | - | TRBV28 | CASSPLGGGAKNIQYF
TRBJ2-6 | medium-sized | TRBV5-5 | CASSLGPASGANVLTF
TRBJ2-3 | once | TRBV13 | CASSPGQGSTDTEYF
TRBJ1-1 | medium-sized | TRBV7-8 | CASSPWAGLNTEAFF
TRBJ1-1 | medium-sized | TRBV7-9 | CASSPRQGTEAFF
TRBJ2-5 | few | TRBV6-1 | CASSVVGQETQYF
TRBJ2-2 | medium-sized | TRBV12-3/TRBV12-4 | CASSPAGLDTGELFF
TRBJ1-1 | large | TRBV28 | CASRDMNTEAFF
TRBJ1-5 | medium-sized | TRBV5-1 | CASSQGTDNQPQHF
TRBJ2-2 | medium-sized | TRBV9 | CASSEGQVLTGELFF
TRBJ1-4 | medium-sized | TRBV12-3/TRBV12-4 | CASSQDGSGNEKLFF
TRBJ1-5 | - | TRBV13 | CANSSGPGSNQPQHF
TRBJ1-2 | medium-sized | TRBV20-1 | CSASPRQGSLYGYTF
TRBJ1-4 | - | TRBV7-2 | CASSLALRGSNEKLFF
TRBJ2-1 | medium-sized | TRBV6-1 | CASTQPDSPSYNEQFF
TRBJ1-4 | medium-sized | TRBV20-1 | CSARILRGGRINEKLFF